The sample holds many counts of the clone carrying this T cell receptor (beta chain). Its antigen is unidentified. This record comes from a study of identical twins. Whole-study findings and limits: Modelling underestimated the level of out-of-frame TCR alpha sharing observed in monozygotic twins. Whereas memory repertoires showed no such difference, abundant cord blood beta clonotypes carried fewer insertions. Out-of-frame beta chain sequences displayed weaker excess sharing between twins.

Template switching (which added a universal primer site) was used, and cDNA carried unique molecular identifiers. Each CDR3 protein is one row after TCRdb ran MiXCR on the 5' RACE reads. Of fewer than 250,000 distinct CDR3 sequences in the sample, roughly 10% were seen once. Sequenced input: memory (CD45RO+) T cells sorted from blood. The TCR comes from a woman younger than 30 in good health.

The CDR3 is CASSVSSGTLGEQFF. For the CDR3, the DNA is TGTGCCAGCAGCGTATCCAGCGGGACTCTAGGTGAGCAGTTCTTC. The chain joins TRBV9 to TRBJ2-1; 7 nucleotides agree with TRBD2. The CDR3 length is 15 residues. Germline loops: CDR1 SGDLS, CDR2 YYNGEE. V was clipped by 1 base and J by 9 bases; unmatched bases: 10.